These T cell receptor beta chains were read from a single sample in a study of PD-L1 blockade in urothelial cancer. Libraries were prepared by immunoSEQ multiplex PCR; TCRdb keeps only in-frame clonotypes and omits some of them. The repertoire holds around 49,000 clones, roughly four fifths seen once, with under 15% in the top ten. The sample consisted of PBMCs, taken around atezolizumab (anti-PD-L1) treatment. All receptors come from a man in his 60s with urothelial cancer. Both conserved end residues are part of each CDR3. The D gene is left open where the match is weak. Size tells how often a clone was seen (once, few, many) or the class of an expanded clone, and some rows leave it out.

D gene	V gene	clone size	J gene	CDR3 protein	CDR3 DNA
TRBD1	TRBV30	NA	TRBJ1-2	CAWSRQGLNYGYTF	TGTGCCTGGAGCAGACAGGGATTAAACTATGGCTACACCTTC
TRBD1	TRBV7-2	NA	TRBJ2-7	CASSLRGQGSYEQYF	TGTGCCAGCAGCTTACGCGGACAGGGGTCCTACGAGCAGTACTTC
TRBD1	TRBV4-1	once	TRBJ2-5	CASSRNPGQGTETQYF	TGCGCCAGCAGCCGGAACCCGGGACAGGGAACGGAGACCCAGTACTTC
NA	TRBV6-6	NA	TRBJ2-6	CASVARLSSGANVLTF	TGTGCCAGCGTCGCCAGGCTCAGCTCTGGGGCCAACGTCCTGACTTTC
TRBD1	TRBV19	NA	TRBJ1-5	CASTTTGGWQPQHF	TGTGCCAGTACAACGACAGGGGGCTGGCAGCCCCAGCATTTT
NA	TRBV10-3	NA	TRBJ2-5	CAISEGSRGLETQYF	TGTGCCATCAGTGAGGGGTCGCGGGGACTAGAGACCCAGTACTTC
TRBD2	TRBV7-9	NA	TRBJ2-1	CASSQPSGTSVNNEQFF	TGTGCCAGCAGCCAGCCGTCCGGGACTAGCGTCAACAATGAGCAGTTCTTC
TRBD1	TRBV6-1	NA	TRBJ2-5	CAAPPGKGAEETQYF	TGTGCCGCCCCCCCAGGAAAGGGGGCCGAGGAGACCCAGTACTTC
TRBD1	TRBV11-2	NA	TRBJ2-2	CASSVRQGANTGELFF	TGTGCCAGCAGCGTGAGACAGGGAGCGAACACCGGGGAGCTGTTTTTT
TRBD2	TRBV7-6	NA	TRBJ2-7	CASSLGAGGPEEQYF	TGTGCCAGCAGCTTAGGAGCGGGAGGGCCGGAGGAGCAGTACTTC
TRBD1	TRBV5-1	NA	TRBJ2-2	CASSPTGVGTGELFF	TGCGCCAGCAGCCCGACAGGGGTAGGCACCGGGGAGCTGTTTTTT
TRBD1	TRBV10-3	NA	TRBJ1-6	CAIRLDRGNSPLHF	TGTGCCATCAGGTTGGACAGGGGAAATTCACCCCTCCACTTT
NA	TRBV4-1	NA	TRBJ2-1	CASSQLNTGSYNEQFF	TGCGCCAGCAGCCAACTTAACACGGGCTCCTACAATGAGCAGTTCTTC
NA	TRBV19	NA	TRBJ1-1	CASSIQGGNTEAFF	TGTGCCAGTAGTATACAGGGCGGGAACACTGAAGCTTTCTTT
TRBD2	TRBV7-7	NA	TRBJ2-5	CASSPWGGETQYF	TGTGCTAGCAGCCCTTGGGGGGGAGAGACCCAGTACTTC
TRBD1	TRBV18	NA	TRBJ1-4	CASSTGTGGEKLFF	TGTGCCAGCTCAACCGGGACAGGTGGTGAAAAACTGTTTTTT
TRBD1	TRBV18	NA	TRBJ2-5	CASSRDRQETQYF	TGTGCCAGCTCACGGGACAGACAAGAGACCCAGTACTTC
TRBD1	TRBV6-5	NA	TRBJ1-2	CASSSVQGSDLYGYTF	TGTGCCAGCAGTTCGGTACAGGGGTCCGATTTGTATGGCTACACCTTC
TRBD1	TRBV9	NA	TRBJ1-3	CASSLSGTGEPGNTIYF	TGTGCCAGCAGCCTCTCCGGGACAGGGGAGCCTGGAAACACCATATATTTT
NA	TRBV7-8	NA	TRBJ2-1	CASSSLAASSYNEQFF	TGTGCCAGCAGTTCGTTAGCGGCCAGCTCCTACAATGAGCAGTTCTTC
NA	TRBV2	NA	TRBJ1-1	CASSERARNTEAFF	TGTGCCAGCAGTGAGAGGGCAAGGAACACTGAAGCTTTCTTT
NA	TRBV28	few	TRBJ1-6	CASSSATGYNSPLHF	TGTGCCAGCAGTAGCGCGACCGGTTATAATTCACCCCTCCACTTT
TRBD1	TRBV7-9	NA	TRBJ1-1	CASSPRQGMNTEAFF	TGTGCCAGCAGCCCCCGACAGGGGATGAACACTGAAGCTTTCTTT
NA	TRBV28	NA	TRBJ1-2	CASTLGTAGGYTF	TGTGCCAGCACCCTAGGTACTGCTGGTGGCTACACCTTC
NA	TRBV6-1	NA	TRBJ1-5	CASSEGGGRPSPQHF	TGTGCCAGCAGTGAAGGCGGGGGACGGCCTTCGCCCCAGCATTTT
TRBD2	TRBV7-8	few	TRBJ2-7	CASSLGREGSYEQYF	TGTGCCAGCAGCTTGGGGCGGGAGGGCTCCTACGAGCAGTACTTC
NA	TRBV28	NA	TRBJ1-5	CASSLGRQPQHF	TGTGCCAGCAGTTTAGGGCGACAGCCCCAGCATTTT
NA	TRBV7-9	NA	TRBJ2-7	CASSLGGGSYEQYF	TGTGCCAGCAGCTTAGGGGGCGGATCCTACGAGCAGTACTTC
TRBD1	TRBV7-9	NA	TRBJ2-2	CASSLWDRASNTGELFF	TGTGCCAGCAGCTTATGGGACAGGGCCTCGAACACCGGGGAGCTGTTTTTT
NA	TRBV7-8	NA	TRBJ2-1	CASSFPPPPLASEQFF	TGTGCCAGCAGCTTCCCACCACCTCCTCTAGCCTCCGAGCAGTTCTTC
NA	TRBV4-1	NA	TRBJ1-6	CASSQLTGINSPLHF	TGCGCCAGCAGCCAACTTACAGGGATTAATTCACCCCTCCACTTT
TRBD2	TRBV13	NA	TRBJ2-6	CASSRLGGATGANVLTF	TGTGCCAGCAGCCGACTCGGGGGGGCTACCGGGGCCAACGTCCTGACTTTC
TRBD2	TRBV27	NA	TRBJ2-7	CASSPGLAGGLAYEQYF	TGTGCCAGCAGTCCGGGACTAGCGGGAGGGTTAGCCTACGAGCAGTACTTC